One sample yielded the 25 T cell receptor beta chains listed below, sequenced in a study of blood T cell repertoires in COVID-19. Repertoires were generated with immunoSEQ multiplex PCR, while TCRdb's copy carries only in-frame clones and drops some. The sample records more than 85,000 clones, around four fifths being singletons. The sample consisted of peripheral blood. Receptors were obtained from a woman aged 60-70 years with acute or convalescent COVID-19.

The rearrangement uses TRBV6-5 and TRBJ1-5, with 8 nucleotides matching TRBD1. The CDR3 contains 15 residues. Trimming at V came to 6 bases and at J to 2 bases, leaving 6 bases not matched to a gene. Germline-derived CDR1 and CDR2 are MNHEY and SVGAGI. The DNA of the CDR3 is TGTGCCAGCAGGCCAGGGGGCGCGGGCAATCAGCCCCAGCATTTT. This codes for CASRPGGAGNQPQHF.

The V and J genes are TRBV7-8 and TRBJ2-3; 14 bases agree with TRBD2. Trimming removed 5 bases from V and 6 bases from J; junction bases left unmatched: 4. This CDR3 comprises 15 residues. Germline V gene data show CDR1 as SGHVS and CDR2 as FQNEAQ. DNA for the CDR3: TGTGCCAGCAGCCTCCGACTAGCGGGGGGGGATACGCAGTATTTT. Residues: CASSLRLAGGDTQYF.

J is TRBJ1-5 and V is TRBV7-9, with a possible D match to TRBD1 (5 bases). The V gene lost 4 bases and the J gene lost 10 bases, with 17 bases spanning the gap. The germline gives CDR1 SEHNR, CDR2 FQNEAQ (reference sequence). The CDR3 sequence is 14 residues long. CDR3 sequence reads: CASSSTQWGGPQHF. The CDR3 nucleotides are TGTGCCAGCAGCTCTACCCAGTGGGGCGGACCCCAGCATTTT.

The CDR3 region is CASRRERTDTQYF. CDR3 DNA sequence: TGTGCCAGCAGGCGGGAGCGCACAGATACGCAGTATTTT. The V gene is TRBV2, the J gene TRBJ2-3, with TRBD2 matching over 7 bases. The CDR3 totals 13 residues. The germline V gene encodes CDR1 SNHLY and CDR2 FYNNEI. V trimming: 6 bases; J trimming: 1 base; junction bases outside the gene matches: 1.

The chain has TRBV7-9 and TRBJ2-7, with 7 bases aligning to TRBD1. The germline gives CDR1 SEHNR, CDR2 FQNEAQ (reference sequence). The CDR3 covers 12 residues. J was trimmed by 7 bases and V by 1 base; bases with no gene match: 1. This chain's CDR3 is CASSLEGAEQYF. CDR3 in DNA: TGTGCCAGCAGCTTAGAGGGGGCTGAGCAGTACTTC.

The J gene is TRBJ2-7, the V gene TRBV28; a weak D match, TRBD2 (7 bases). The length of the CDR3 is 12 residues. The ends were cut back, 3 bases at V and 7 bases at J, with 10 bases in the middle. The germline CDR1 and CDR2 sequences are MDHEN and SYDVKM. The CDR3 nucleotides are TGTGCCAGCAGTTTCAGGGGAGGGGAGCAGTACTTC. Amino acid sequence: CASSFRGGEQYF.

The chain recombines TRBV6-5 with TRBJ1-2, with unresolved D. The germline V gene has CDR1 MNHEY and CDR2 SVGAGI. V dropped 2 bases and J dropped 4 bases, with 11 bases sitting between them. This CDR3 region has 14 residues. The CDR3 nucleotides are TGTGCCAGCAGTTACCCCTCTCCCCTCTATGGCTACACCTTC. This gives the protein CASSYPSPLYGYTF.

The V call is TRBV18, the J call TRBJ2-7, with D perhaps matching TRBD1 (6 bases). The V end lost 2 bases, the J end lost 2 bases, and 10 bases lay between the germline ends. Germline CDR1 KGHSH, CDR2 LQKENI. The CDR3 loop spans 14 amino acids. CDR3 sequence (DNA): TGTGCCAGCTCACCAGGGACAATAACCTACGAGCAGTACTTC. Protein sequence: CASSPGTITYEQYF. Variable domain in full (rest from reference TRBV18 and TRBJ2-7): NAGVMQNPRHLVRRRGQEARLRCSPMKGHSHVYWYRQLPEEGLKFMVYLQKENIIDESGMPKERFSAEFPKEGPSILRIQQVVRGDSAAYFCASSPGTITYEQYFGPGTRLTVT.

The sample holds one count of this clone. This rearrangement joins TRBV2 to TRBJ1-6; 7 nucleotides line up with TRBD1. Trimming took 4 bases from V and 9 from J; bases not matched to a gene: 6. Germline CDR1 and CDR2: SNHLY and FYNNEI. The CDR3 runs 14 residues. The CDR3 DNA sequence: TGTGCCAGCAGTGTTCAAGGGGGCCGTTCACCCCTCCACTTT. Amino acid sequence: CASSVQGGRSPLHF.

This chain uses TRBV24-1 with TRBJ2-5, with D tentatively TRBD2 (5 bases). The CDR3 loop spans 15 amino acids. Germline loops: CDR1 KGHDR, CDR2 SFDVKD. V gave up 0 bases and J gave up 4 bases, with 11 bases separating them. In DNA, the CDR3 is TGTGCCACCAGTGATTTGACACTAGGTGGAGAGACCCAGTACTTC. Its translation: CATSDLTLGGETQYF.

The chain joins TRBV2 to TRBJ1-1; 7 positions agree with TRBD1. Unmatched junction bases numbered 10, after V lost 7 bases and J lost 2 bases. The length of the CDR3 is 15 residues. CDR1 and CDR2 from the germline V gene are SNHLY and FYNNEI. As DNA, the CDR3 is TGTGCCAGCAAAGGACAGGAAGGGATAAACACTGAAGCTTTCTTT. It specifies CASKGQEGINTEAFF.

The chain combines TRBV19 with TRBJ1-1, with 7 bases aligning to TRBD1. The CDR3 runs to 13 residues. From germline, CDR1 is LNHDA and CDR2 SQIVND (reference sequence). V dropped 6 bases and J dropped 3; count of bases not matched to a gene: 4. CDR3: CASRGRGYTEAFF. CDR3 DNA: TGTGCCAGTAGAGGCAGGGGGTACACTGAAGCTTTCTTT.

This chain connects TRBV19 to TRBJ2-7; 9 nucleotides agree with TRBD1. The junction had 9 bases not matched to a gene; V was cut back by 5 bases and J by 4 bases. The CDR3 covers 15 residues. CDR1 and CDR2 from the germline V gene are LNHDA and SQIVND (reference sequence). The CDR3, as DNA: TGTGCCAGTAGTGTCCGGGACAGGGTCTCTTACGAGCAGTACTTC. It specifies CASSVRDRVSYEQYF.

The genes are TRBV6-6 and TRBJ1-5, with D unclear. V was pared by 5 bases and J by 5 bases, with 7 bases between. This CDR3 spans 12 amino acids. Germline CDR1 reads MNHNY; CDR2 reads SVGAGI (reference sequence). The CDR3 DNA is TGTGCCAGCAGTCTAGCAGATCAGCCCCAGCATTTT. Amino acid sequence: CASSLADQPQHF.

In its sample, this clone was seen once. This sequence joins TRBV28 and TRBJ2-2, with TRBD1 as a possible D gene (6 bases). Germline lookup yields CDR1 MDHEN and CDR2 SYDVKM. This CDR3 spans 14 amino acids. Trimming removed 11 bases at V and 1 base at J, with 14 bases between. The CDR3 DNA sequence: TGTGCCGCGATGGGGGCAGGGAACACCGGGGAGCTGTTTTTT. Its protein product is CAAMGAGNTGELFF.

The chain combines TRBV5-8 with TRBJ2-1; TRBD2 matches 7 bases. V lost 1 base to trimming and J lost 9 bases; unmatched junction nucleotides: 7. Germline CDR1 SGHTS, CDR2 YDEGEE. This CDR3 is built from 14 residues. As DNA, the CDR3 is TGTGCCAGCAGCTTGCAGCGGGGAAGGGGTGAGCAGTTCTTC. Its translation: CASSLQRGRGEQFF.

This sequence joins TRBV6-1 and TRBJ2-5, with D possibly matching TRBD2 (5 bases). The CDR3 spans 14 residues. Trimming shortened V by 3 bases and J by 5 bases, and 13 bases separated the two germline ends. The germline V gene encodes CDR1 MNHNS and CDR2 SASEGT. As DNA, the CDR3 is TGTGCCAGCAGTGACGTGAGGGAATGGGAGACCCAGTACTTC. As protein: CASSDVREWETQYF.

V gene TRBV12-3 or TRBV12-4 combines with J gene TRBJ1-1; 9 nucleotides agree with TRBD1. The CDR3 covers 13 residues. After removal of 6 bases from V and 3 bases from J, the junction contained 2 bases not matched to a gene. CDR3 in amino acids: CASRRTGDTEAFF. Written as DNA, the CDR3 is TGTGCCAGCAGGCGGACAGGGGACACTGAAGCTTTCTTT.

V is TRBV6-5 and J is TRBJ1-3; possible D gene TRBD1, 6 bases. The CDR3 runs 14 residues. The germline V gene encodes CDR1 MNHEY and CDR2 SVGAGI. V was shortened by 6 bases and J by 2 bases, with 11 bases between the two germline ends. The chain's CDR3 is CASSNSGAGNTIYF. The CDR3 region has the DNA TGTGCCAGCAGCAATTCAGGGGCTGGAAACACCATATATTTT.

The V and J genes are TRBV6-1 and TRBJ2-6; D is uncertain. This CDR3 is 21 amino acids long. Trimming shortened V by 2 bases and J by 0 bases, and 23 bases separated the two germline ends. Germline lookup yields CDR1 MNHNS and CDR2 SASEGT. The CDR3 spells CASSESVPRTTHLSGANVLTF. CDR3 DNA sequence: TGTGCCAGCAGTGAATCAGTTCCCCGTACTACGCATCTCTCTGGGGCCAACGTCCTGACTTTC.

The V call is TRBV9, the J call TRBJ1-3; D gene ambiguous. V dropped 3 bases and J dropped 4 bases, with 8 bases sitting between them. Looked up from germline, CDR1 is SGDLS and CDR2 is YYNGEE. This CDR3 has 13 residues. The DNA of the CDR3 is TGTGCCAGCAGCGCCCAGGCGGGAAACACCATATATTTT. Its translation is CASSAQAGNTIYF.

CDR3 residues: CATSDLEETQYF. The CDR3, as DNA: TGTGCCACCAGTGATTTGGAGGAGACCCAGTACTTC. The chain links TRBV24-1 to TRBJ2-5; D gene unclear. Deletions cut 0 bases from V and 5 bases from J, with 3 bases between. Germline CDR1 reads KGHDR; CDR2 reads SFDVKD. The CDR3 totals 12 residues.

V is TRBV29-1 and J is TRBJ1-2, with 7 bases lining up with TRBD1. The CDR3 totals 12 residues. The ends lost 4 bases at V and 8 bases at J; junction bases unmatched: 7. From germline, CDR1 is SQVTM and CDR2 ANQGSEA. CDR3 DNA sequence: TGCAGCGTTGGAGAGACAGGGACGGGCTACACCTTC. Its protein product is CSVGETGTGYTF.

This clone was seen only once. V usage is TRBV6-5 and J usage is TRBJ2-7, with D possibly matching TRBD2 (6 bases). CDR1 is MNHEY and CDR2 is SVGAGI in the germline V gene. The CDR3 runs to 15 residues. Trimming took off 4 bases at V and 4 bases at J, with 17 bases between the two ends. The chain's CDR3 is CASSWPRDGLYEQYF. The CDR3 bases are TGTGCCAGCAGTTGGCCGCGGGACGGCCTGTACGAGCAGTACTTC.

This chain links TRBV5-1 with TRBJ2-1; tentative D call: TRBD2 (6 bases). Germline CDR1 SGHRS, CDR2 YFSETQ. CDR3 length: 16 amino acids. V was trimmed by 0 bases and J by 5 bases, leaving 15 bases between them. The CDR3 here is CASSLEASALNNEQFF. The CDR3 DNA reads as TGCGCCAGCAGCTTGGAGGCTAGCGCTTTAAACAATGAGCAGTTCTTC. Variable domain in full (rest from reference TRBV5-1 and TRBJ2-1): KAGVTQTPRYLIKTRGQQVTLSCSPISGHRSVSWYQQTPGQGLQFLFEYFSETQRNKGNFPGRFSGRQFSNSRSEMNVSTLELGDSALYLCASSLEASALNNEQFFGPGTRLTVL.